A selection of T cell receptor beta chains follows, all from one sample in a study of T cell responses to AZD1222 COVID-19 vaccine. Assay used: immunoSEQ multiplex PCR; TCRdb lists only in-frame clones, some missing. Found here are 90,000 to 150,000 clones, just over 85% of them singletons; the top ten hold about 7.8%. The material was peripheral blood, obtained on day 0 of AZD1222 vaccination. The receptors were sampled from an adult in good health. The CDR3 runs from the conserved cysteine through the conserved F or W. A D gene is named only where the DNA matches it firmly. The size entry is marked missing in some rows and otherwise reads once, few, many or a size class.

v_gene,abundance,j_gene,d_gene,CDR3aa,CDR3nt
TRBV10-2,once,TRBJ2-1,-,CASSWVTRGEQFF,TGCGCCAGCAGTTGGGTTACTAGAGGGGAGCAGTTCTTC
TRBV6-5,-,TRBJ2-7,-,CASSSYDYSDEQYF,TGTGCCAGCAGTTCCTATGATTACTCCGACGAGCAGTACTTC
TRBV6-5,-,TRBJ2-7,TRBD1,CASRRQGANEQYF,TGTGCCAGCAGACGACAGGGGGCGAACGAGCAGTACTTC
TRBV4-1,-,TRBJ1-2,-,CASSPQGTGGYTF,TGCGCCAGCAGCCCCCAAGGGACCGGTGGCTACACCTTC
TRBV19,-,TRBJ1-5,-,CASKPLRNSNQPQHF,TGTGCCAGTAAGCCGTTGCGGAATAGCAATCAGCCCCAGCATTTT
TRBV5-8,many,TRBJ2-2,-,CASSFPRGRDWTGELFF,TGTGCCAGCAGCTTCCCTCGTGGGAGAGATTGGACCGGGGAGCTGTTTTTT
TRBV19,-,TRBJ1-3,TRBD1,CASRTGFSGNTIYF,TGTGCCAGTAGGACAGGGTTCTCTGGAAACACCATATATTTT
TRBV6-5,-,TRBJ1-1,-,CASIGGMNTEAFF,TGTGCCAGCATTGGGGGTATGAACACTGAAGCTTTCTTT
TRBV7-2,-,TRBJ2-3,-,CASSLGLEVDTQYF,TGTGCCAGCAGCTTAGGGCTAGAAGTAGATACGCAGTATTTT
TRBV11-3,-,TRBJ2-7,TRBD2,CASGTGGSEQYF,TGTGCCAGCGGAACGGGGGGGTCCGAGCAGTACTTC
TRBV27,-,TRBJ2-7,TRBD1,CASRGQGAYEQYF,TGTGCCAGCAGGGGACAGGGAGCCTACGAGCAGTACTTC
TRBV28,-,TRBJ2-5,-,CASSFQGRPSGETQYF,TGTGCCAGCAGTTTTCAGGGTCGACCCTCGGGGGAGACCCAGTACTTC
TRBV3-1/TRBV3-2,-,TRBJ1-4,-,CASSQDFRSGSNPNEKLFF,TGTGCCAGCAGCCAAGATTTTCGGTCGGGGTCGAATCCAAATGAAAAACTGTTTTTT
TRBV19,-,TRBJ1-5,-,CASSSPTPRRSNQPQHF,TGTGCCAGTAGTAGTCCGACTCCCCGCAGGAGCAATCAGCCCCAGCATTTT
TRBV18,-,TRBJ2-1,TRBD1,CASAPGDRAGNEQFF,TGTGCCAGCGCCCCGGGGGACAGGGCTGGAAATGAGCAGTTCTTC
TRBV4-1,few,TRBJ1-2,-,CASSLHSAANYGYTF,TGCGCCAGCAGCCTCCACTCGGCGGCTAACTATGGCTACACCTTC
TRBV29-1,-,TRBJ1-5,-,CSVRDLGGNQPQHF,TGCAGCGTCAGGGACCTGGGAGGCAATCAGCCCCAGCATTTT
TRBV5-1,-,TRBJ1-4,TRBD1,CASSSDRGGEKLFF,TGCGCCAGCAGCTCGGACAGGGGAGGTGAAAAACTGTTTTTT
TRBV29-1,-,TRBJ1-5,TRBD1,CSVEAEGAGDQPQHF,TGCAGCGTTGAAGCGGAGGGGGCTGGGGATCAGCCCCAGCATTTT
TRBV7-2,-,TRBJ2-7,-,CASSLARRAQDYEQYF,TGTGCCAGCAGCTTAGCGCGAAGGGCGCAAGACTACGAGCAGTACTTC
TRBV7-8,-,TRBJ2-3,-,CASSLIWDSTDTQYF,TGTGCCAGCAGCTTAATATGGGACAGCACAGATACGCAGTATTTT
TRBV6-5,-,TRBJ2-7,TRBD1,CASSSGQGDEQYF,TGTGCCAGCAGTTCAGGACAGGGGGACGAGCAGTACTTC
TRBV28,-,TRBJ2-2,-,CASTSAAGGELFF,TGTGCCAGCACCTCCGCGGCGGGCGGGGAGCTGTTTTTT
TRBV28,-,TRBJ1-4,TRBD1,CASSTQGGVGEKLFF,TGTGCCAGCAGTACCCAGGGGGGCGTCGGTGAAAAACTGTTTTTT
TRBV19,-,TRBJ2-7,TRBD2,CASRPLAGGDEQYF,TGTGCCAGTAGGCCACTAGCGGGAGGCGACGAGCAGTACTTC
TRBV4-3,once,TRBJ2-2,TRBD2,CASSQREGTGELFF,TGCGCCAGCAGCCAGCGGGAGGGAACCGGGGAGCTGTTTTTT
TRBV27,-,TRBJ2-2,-,CASSPPGAVTNTGELFF,TGTGCCAGCAGCCCACCCGGGGCGGTCACGAACACCGGGGAGCTGTTTTTT
TRBV30,-,TRBJ1-2,-,CAWSVQDYGYTF,TGTGCCTGGAGTGTACAAGACTATGGCTACACCTTC
TRBV28,-,TRBJ2-2,-,CASRSTGNTGELFF,TGTGCCAGCAGATCTACAGGGAACACCGGGGAGCTGTTTTTT
TRBV18,once,TRBJ2-3,-,CASSPLSSRADTQYF,TGTGCCAGCTCACCACTATCCTCCAGGGCAGATACGCAGTATTTT
TRBV12-3/TRBV12-4,-,TRBJ1-5,-,CASSSLGGQPQHF,TGTGCCAGCAGTTCGTTGGGGGGTCAGCCCCAGCATTTT
TRBV7-9,-,TRBJ1-4,-,CASSLQGAKEKLFF,TGTGCCAGCAGCCTACAGGGTGCTAAGGAAAAACTGTTTTTT
TRBV2,few,TRBJ2-1,-,CASSGRSSYNEQFF,TGTGCCAGCAGTGGAAGAAGCTCCTACAATGAGCAGTTCTTC
TRBV7-7,-,TRBJ2-1,TRBD2,CASGLGTSGNNEQFF,TGTGCTAGCGGTTTAGGGACTAGCGGGAACAATGAGCAGTTCTTC
TRBV7-2,-,TRBJ1-1,TRBD1,CASSLTGPEAFF,TGTGCCAGCAGCTTGACAGGGCCCGAAGCTTTCTTT
TRBV6-2/TRBV6-3,-,TRBJ1-1,-,CASSYPERSTFF,TGTGCCAGCAGTTACCCCGAGCGATCGACTTTCTTT
TRBV6-5,-,TRBJ2-7,TRBD2,CASSPGGFPLYEQYF,TGTGCCAGCAGCCCGGGGGGTTTCCCCCTCTACGAGCAGTACTTC
TRBV30,-,TRBJ1-1,-,CAWSSSGRGNTEAFF,TGTGCCTGGAGCAGCTCGGGTAGGGGGAACACTGAAGCTTTCTTT
TRBV14,-,TRBJ1-3,-,CASRRSPGNIIYF,TGTGCCAGCAGGCGGTCCCCTGGAAACATCATATATTTT
TRBV5-8,-,TRBJ1-1,-,CASGLRTVLNTEAFF,TGTGCCAGCGGACTACGGACAGTATTGAACACTGAAGCTTTCTTT
TRBV4-1,-,TRBJ2-3,-,CASSQDPRGADTQYF,TGCGCCAGCAGCCAAGATCCCCGTGGGGCAGATACGCAGTATTTT
TRBV5-5,-,TRBJ2-1,TRBD2,CASSTSGGLYNEQFF,TGTGCCAGCAGCACTAGCGGGGGGCTCTACAATGAGCAGTTCTTC
TRBV18,-,TRBJ1-6,-,CASSRDTHSPLHF,TGTGCCAGCTCGAGGGACACCCATTCACCCCTCCACTTT
TRBV11-3,-,TRBJ2-7,-,CASSPQSTGPYEQYF,TGTGCCAGCAGCCCCCAGTCCACAGGGCCCTACGAGCAGTACTTC
TRBV27,once,TRBJ1-6,TRBD1,CASRPDRGSSYNSPLHF,TGTGCCAGCAGACCGGACAGGGGGAGCTCCTATAATTCACCCCTCCACTTT
TRBV11-2,-,TRBJ2-1,TRBD2,CASSARLAGANEQFF,TGTGCCAGCAGCGCCCGACTAGCGGGAGCTAATGAGCAGTTCTTC
TRBV5-5,-,TRBJ2-7,TRBD2,CASSLEGTSGSSTHEQYF,TGTGCCAGCAGCTTAGAAGGGACTAGCGGGAGTTCAACCCACGAGCAGTACTTC
TRBV5-6,-,TRBJ2-7,-,CASSAPDPPHEQYF,TGTGCCAGCAGCGCACCTGACCCGCCCCACGAGCAGTACTTC
TRBV30,-,TRBJ2-7,TRBD2,CAWAGTSGGYEQYF,TGTGCCTGGGCGGGGACTAGCGGGGGCTACGAGCAGTACTTC
TRBV7-9,-,TRBJ2-7,-,CASSPSGSYEQYF,TGTGCCAGCAGCCCGTCGGGGTCTTACGAGCAGTACTTC
TRBV30,-,TRBJ1-1,-,CAVGPTSPNTEAFF,TGTGCCGTAGGGCCGACTTCTCCGAACACTGAAGCTTTCTTT
TRBV7-6,-,TRBJ1-6,-,CASSIQGYNSPLHF,TGTGCCAGCAGCATACAGGGTTATAATTCACCCCTCCACTTT
TRBV12-3/TRBV12-4,-,TRBJ1-4,-,CASSLNDGEKLFF,TGTGCCAGCAGTTTAAATGATGGTGAAAAACTGTTTTTT
TRBV28,-,TRBJ2-2,-,CASSPLGGSRAGELFF,TGTGCCAGCAGCCCCCTCGGCGGCTCAAGGGCCGGGGAGCTGTTTTTT
TRBV6-6,once,TRBJ1-2,-,CASSYRTGFDGYTF,TGTGCCAGCAGTTACCGAACAGGGTTTGATGGCTACACCTTC
TRBV5-1,-,TRBJ1-1,TRBD1,CASSLGQGGTRTEAFF,TGCGCCAGCAGCTTGGGCCAGGGGGGTACGAGGACTGAAGCTTTCTTT
TRBV6-2/TRBV6-3,-,TRBJ2-3,TRBD2,CASSWGLAGPRTDTQYF,TGTGCCAGCAGTTGGGGACTAGCGGGGCCTCGCACAGATACGCAGTATTTT
TRBV6-5,-,TRBJ1-5,-,CATADGRTQHF,TGTGCCACCGCGGACGGGCGGACCCAGCATTTT
TRBV6-5,-,TRBJ2-5,-,CASPKRGNETQYF,TGTGCCAGCCCTAAGCGAGGGAACGAGACCCAGTACTTC